One and the same sample provided the 23 T cell receptor beta chains below, sequenced in a study of blood T cells in healthy people across ages. PCR was performed a second time for about 7 to 12 cycles using a sample-barcoded 5' primer and a J-beta primer mix. TCRdb fed the 5' RACE reads into MiXCR, producing one record per CDR3 protein. The table includes 550,000 to 650,000 distinct CDR3 sequences, about 27% detected once. The same sample was also studied in work on T cells of mothers and their children.

The sequenced sample consisted of blood. The receptors come from a boy between 2 and 10 years old in good health.

This chain joins TRBV6-5 and TRBJ1-1; possibly TRBD1 for D (6 bases). Germline CDR1 is MNHEY and CDR2 is SVGAGI. Deletions cut 0 bases from V and 6 bases from J, with 14 bases between. The CDR3 is 15 amino acids. The CDR3 here is CASSYSGQGFSEAFF. The CDR3 DNA reads as TGTGCCAGCAGTTACTCGGGGCAGGGGTTTTCTGAAGCTTTCTTT.

This clonotype was observed a handful of times. CDR3 sequence reads: CASSKLTGDQETQYF. The CDR3 nucleotides read TGTGCCAGCAGTAAACTAACAGGGGACCAAGAGACCCAGTACTTC. V is TRBV7-9 and J is TRBJ2-5; 7 bases match TRBD1. This CDR3 contains 15 residues. The germline V gene has CDR1 SEHNR and CDR2 FQNEAQ (reference sequence). Trimming cost V 6 bases and J 0 bases; bases outside gene matches: 7. The variable domain in full, completed from reference TRBV7-9 and TRBJ2-5, reads DTGVSQNPRHKITKRGQNVTFRCDPISEHNRLYWYRQTLGQGPEFLTYFQNEAQLEKSRLLSDRFSAERPKGSFSTLEIQRTEQGDSAMYLCASSKLTGDQETQYFGPGTRLLVL.

This clonotype has only a few counts. The chain joins TRBV25-1 to TRBJ1-2; D possibly corresponds to TRBD1 (6 bases). This CDR3 spans 16 amino acids. Trimming removed 2 bases at V and 6 bases at J, with 19 bases between. CDR1 is MGHDK and CDR2 is SYGVNS in the germline V gene. CDR3 sequence (DNA): TGTGCCAGCAGTGAAGGGGGCCCCCCGGTCGGAGATGGCTACACCTTC. It yields the protein CASSEGGPPVGDGYTF.

This chain uses TRBV7-9 with TRBJ2-1, with D maybe TRBD1 (6 bases). Germline values: CDR1 SEHNR, CDR2 FQNEAQ (reference sequence). The CDR3 runs to 12 residues. The V gene lost 2 bases and the J gene lost 10 bases, with 9 bases spanning the gap. CDR3 in amino acids: CASSLRTEEQFF. CDR3 coding DNA: TGTGCCAGCAGCTTACGGACAGAGGAGCAGTTCTTC.

The chain is built from TRBV12-3 or TRBV12-4 and TRBJ2-5, with 7 bases lining up with TRBD2. This CDR3 comprises 15 residues. Unmatched junction bases numbered 6, after V lost 5 bases and J lost 0 bases. Here the CDR3 reads CASSVGSGYQETQYF. CDR3 coding DNA: TGTGCCAGCAGTGTCGGTAGCGGGTACCAAGAGACCCAGTACTTC.

The chain uses TRBV6-5 and TRBJ1-2, with D unresolved. Germline assignment: CDR1 MNHEY and CDR2 SVGAGI. This CDR3 region has 14 residues. V was cut by 0 bases and J by 2 bases, with 7 bases left in between. This CDR3 is CASSYSAVNYGYTF. DNA of the CDR3: TGTGCCAGCAGTTACTCGGCAGTAAACTATGGCTACACCTTC.

This clonotype was picked up a small number of times. The CDR3 sequence: CASSYSARGPGELFF. As DNA, the CDR3 is TGTGCCAGCAGTTACTCAGCTAGGGGACCCGGGGAGCTGTTTTTT. The chain employs TRBV6-5 and TRBJ2-2; the D call may be TRBD1 or TRBD2 (5 bases each). CDR3 length: 15 amino acids. Looked up from germline, CDR1 is MNHEY and CDR2 is SVGAGI. V dropped 0 bases and J dropped 6 bases, with 11 bases sitting between them.

This clonotype was found many times. At one end, the junction sequence differs from germline, possibly due to a read error. The chain joins TRBV5-1 to TRBJ2-3, with D perhaps TRBD1 (6 bases). CDR1 SGHRS and CDR2 YFSETQ come from the germline V gene. This CDR3 spans 14 amino acids. DNA of the CDR3: TGTGCCAGCAGTTCTGGGACAAGAACAGATACGCAGTATTTT. The encoded protein is CASSSGTRTDTQYF. The whole variable domain, remainder taken from reference TRBV5-1 and TRBJ2-3, is KAGVTQTPRYLIKTRGQQVTLSCSPISGHRSVSWYQQTPGQGLQFLFEYFSETQRNKGNFPGRFSGRQFSNSRSEMNVSTLELGDSALYLCASSSGTRTDTQYFGPGTRLTVL.

The rearrangement uses TRBV7-6 and TRBJ1-2; weak D call: TRBD1 (5 bases). CDR3 length equals 13 residues. The germline CDR1 and CDR2 sequences are SGHVS and FNYEAQ. Trimming shortened V by 3 bases and J by 8 bases, and 13 bases separated the two germline ends. The CDR3 nucleotides are TGTGCCAGCAGCTTGGGGACGGGTGGAGGCTACACCTTC. Protein product: CASSLGTGGGYTF.

The chain is built from TRBV5-5 and TRBJ2-7; the match to TRBD2 covers 13 bases. CDR1 and CDR2 from the germline V gene are SGHKS and YYEKEE (reference sequence). J was trimmed by 4 bases and V by 3 bases; bases with no gene match: 4. The CDR3 is 15 residues long. The CDR3 loop reads CASSYRLAGGYEQYF. CDR3 bases: TGTGCCAGCAGCTATAGACTAGCGGGAGGTTACGAGCAGTACTTC.

This clonotype was seen only a few times. This sequence joins TRBV5-5 and TRBJ1-4; D ambiguous. CDR1 is SGHKS, CDR2 YYEKEE, per germline (reference sequence). The CDR3 is 13 residues long. The ends were cut back, 2 bases at V and 4 bases at J, with 6 bases in the middle. The CDR3 DNA sequence: TGTGCCAGCAGCTTCTACAGTAATGAAAAACTGTTTTTT. Its translation is CASSFYSNEKLFF.

CDR3 amino acids: CASTLGDQPQHF. The DNA for the CDR3 is TGTGCCAGTACGTTAGGGGATCAGCCCCAGCATTTT. The rearrangement joins TRBV5-6 to TRBJ1-5; perhaps TRBD1 as D (5 bases). Germline V gene lookup returns CDR1 SGHDT and CDR2 YYEEEE. The CDR3 runs to 12 residues. Trimming removed 8 bases from V and 5 bases from J, with 11 bases in between.

This clonotype came up many times. This chain links TRBV20-1 with TRBJ2-5; a possible D gene is TRBD1 (7 bases). There are 14 residues in the CDR3. Deletions cut 0 bases from V and 5 bases from J, with 13 bases between. The germline V gene encodes CDR1 DFQATT and CDR2 SNEGSKA (reference sequence). DNA of the CDR3: TGCAGTGCTAGAGATAGGCAGGGGGGCGAGACCCAGTACTTC. This codes for CSARDRQGGETQYF.

The genes are TRBV12-3 or TRBV12-4 and TRBJ1-1; D not certain. Trimming left V 2 bases short and J 10 bases short, with 14 bases between. The CDR3 consists of 13 residues. For the CDR3, the DNA is TGTGCCAGCAGTTTACAGGCGGCTATGGGAGCTTTCTTT. Protein: CASSLQAAMGAFF.

As DNA, the CDR3 is TGTGCCAGCAGCCCTACCGGGGGCAAGAACGAGCAGTACTTC. Translating it yields CASSPTGGKNEQYF. The rearrangement uses TRBV12-3 or TRBV12-4 and TRBJ2-7; D is tentatively TRBD1 or TRBD2 (6 bases each). Trimming removed 6 bases at V and 5 bases at J, with 17 bases between. There are 14 residues in the CDR3.

The chain employs TRBV29-1 and TRBJ1-6; 9 nucleotides align to TRBD1. With 1 base clipped from V and 9 bases from J, the junction kept 10 bases outside the gene matches. The CDR3 sequence is 16 residues long. Germline V gene sequence: CDR1 SQVTM, CDR2 ANQGSEA. CDR3 sequence: CSVEGRRTGVISPLHF. In DNA form, the CDR3 reads TGCAGCGTTGAAGGCCGCCGGACAGGGGTAATTTCACCCCTCCACTTT.

The chain has TRBV19 and TRBJ2-5; D not certain. V was clipped by 6 bases and J by 4 bases, with 9 bases between them. The CDR3 runs to 12 residues. The V gene's germline CDR1 is LNHDA and CDR2 SQIVND (reference sequence). The CDR3 here is CASRSGRETQYF. CDR3 nucleotide sequence: TGTGCCAGTAGATCCGGTCGAGAGACCCAGTACTTC.

Notes on this clonotype: This may stem from a read error, because a much larger clone lies one nucleotide away. The J gene is TRBJ2-5, the V gene TRBV10-3; 16 positions match TRBD2. This CDR3 spans 16 amino acids. The germline V gene encodes CDR1 ENHRY and CDR2 SYGVKD. The CDR3 protein is CAIGMGLAGGQEAQYF. CDR3 in DNA: TGTGCCATCGGGATGGGACTAGCGGGGGGGCAAGAGGCCCAGTACTTC.

The genes are TRBV5-1 and TRBJ2-1, with D possibly TRBD2 on 5 matching bases. The CDR3 is 16 amino acids. The germline V gene encodes CDR1 SGHRS and CDR2 YFSETQ. V lost 0 bases, J lost 3 bases, and 13 bases lay in between. For the CDR3, the DNA is TGCGCCAGCAGCTTGGGAGGCGGGTATCGCTACAATGAGCAGTTCTTC. Translated: CASSLGGGYRYNEQFF.

A few counts support this clonotype. The chain is built from TRBV6-1 and TRBJ2-5, with unresolved D. Germline CDR1 reads MNHNS; CDR2 reads SASEGT. The CDR3 totals 12 residues. V lost 7 bases to trimming and J lost 2 bases, with 8 bases between them. CDR3 loop: CASKVRQETQYF. CDR3 nucleotide sequence: TGTGCCAGCAAGGTCAGGCAAGAGACCCAGTACTTC.

The chain joins TRBV3-1 to TRBJ2-1; weak D call: TRBD2 (6 bases). The last part of the DNA fits TRBJ2-5 better; the J call may be wrong. This CDR3 has 13 residues. Germline CDR1 is LGHDT and CDR2 is YNNKEL (reference sequence). CDR3 region: CASSLGGFRPQYF. CDR3 coding DNA: TGTGCCAGCAGCCTCGGGGGTTTCCGGCCCCAGTACTTC.

This clonotype has just a few counts. The chain joins TRBV12-3 or TRBV12-4 to TRBJ2-5; the match to TRBD2 covers 10 bases. The DNA end lines up better with TRBJ2-7; the J call may be wrong. The CDR3 length is 14 residues. The CDR3 region has the DNA TGTGCCAGCAGTGCGACTAGCGGGTTCTACGAGCAGTACTTC. Translating it yields CASSATSGFYEQYF.

The chain recombines TRBV15 with TRBJ2-4; the D gene is possibly TRBD1 (5 bases). The V gene lost 2 bases and the J gene lost 0 bases, with 20 bases spanning the gap. Germline values: CDR1 LNHNV, CDR2 YYDKDF (reference sequence). This CDR3 comprises 19 residues. CDR3 DNA sequence: TGTGCCACCAGCAGACTCTCAGGAAGGACATTAGTAGCCAAAAACATTCAGTACTTC. Amino acids: CATSRLSGRTLVAKNIQYF.